What follows are 25 T cell receptor beta chains derived from one specimen sequenced in a study of blood T cell repertoires in COVID-19. Here immunoSEQ multiplex PCR was the method, and the copy in TCRdb shows in-frame clones only, minus some. The repertoire has approximately 280,000 clones, around 90% of them found once; the top ten carry 9.4%. Sequenced sample: peripheral blood. Receptor source: a man between 18 and 35 years old with active or convalescent COVID-19.

The gene calls are TRBV3-1 (or the pseudogene TRBV3-2) and TRBJ2-3; TRBD1 agrees at 7 bases. CDR1 and CDR2 from the germline V gene are LGHDT and YNNKEL (reference sequence). V shed 4 bases, J shed 0 bases, and the junction held 4 bases outside the gene matches. This CDR3 is 15 amino acids long. The CDR3 coding sequence is TGTGCCAGCAGCCTTCGACAGGGTAGCACAGATACGCAGTATTTT. Protein: CASSLRQGSTDTQYF.

Only one count was recorded for this clone. This chain joins TRBV18 and TRBJ1-2; the match to TRBD1 covers 8 bases. V lost 4 bases, J lost 4 bases, and 5 bases stayed unmatched. This CDR3 has 14 residues. CDR1 is KGHSH, CDR2 LQKENI, per germline. CDR3 region: CASSQGQGSYGYTF. The CDR3 DNA reads as TGTGCCAGCTCACAAGGACAGGGTAGCTATGGCTACACCTTC.

The chain joins TRBV2 to TRBJ1-6; TRBD1 might be the D (5 bases). Germline assignment: CDR1 SNHLY and CDR2 FYNNEI. V lost 6 bases to trimming and J lost 0 bases, with 12 bases between them. The CDR3 is 16 amino acids. The CDR3 bases are TGTGCCAGCAGCGGAAAGACAGCCTCCTATAATTCACCCCTCCACTTT. It yields the protein CASSGKTASYNSPLHF.

CDR3 nucleotide sequence: TGTGCCAGTAGTATAGATCCGGGGAGGACTAATGAAAAACTGTTTTTT. This translates into CASSIDPGRTNEKLFF. This chain links TRBV19 with TRBJ1-4; D unclear. Germline CDR1 reads LNHDA; CDR2 reads SQIVND (reference sequence). V lost 0 bases to trimming and J lost 2 bases, with 10 bases between them. The length of the CDR3 is 16 residues.

This clone was seen a single time. DNA of the CDR3: TGTGCCAGCAGTCCTCTTAGCGGGGCCTACACCGGGGAGCTGTTTTTT. This translates into CASSPLSGAYTGELFF. This chain joins TRBV9 and TRBJ2-2, with 8 bases fitting TRBD2. This CDR3 region has 16 residues. Germline CDR1 and CDR2: SGDLS and YYNGEE. Unmatched junction bases numbered 9, after V lost 5 bases and J lost 3 bases.

V is TRBV2 and J is TRBJ2-5; 10 bases align to TRBD2. This CDR3 contains 14 residues. V dropped 6 bases and J dropped 5; count of bases not matched to a gene: 6. CDR1 SNHLY and CDR2 FYNNEI come from the germline V gene. CDR3 DNA: TGTGCCAGCAGAGGACTAGCGGTGGGGGAGACCCAGTACTTC. Protein: CASRGLAVGETQYF.

The chain uses TRBV11-2 and TRBJ1-4; a possible D gene is TRBD1 (5 bases). In germline, CDR1 is SGHAT, CDR2 FQNNGV. The CDR3 runs 15 residues. Trimming removed 1 base from V and 5 bases from J, with 11 bases in between. The CDR3 loop is CASSLVRQGNEKLFF. The CDR3 DNA reads TGTGCCAGCAGCTTAGTCCGGCAGGGAAATGAAAAACTGTTTTTT.

The gene calls are TRBV27 and TRBJ2-7; 9 bases map to TRBD1. With 6 bases clipped from V and 5 bases from J, the junction kept 11 bases outside the gene matches. This CDR3 region has 15 residues. CDR1 is MNHEY and CDR2 is SMNVEV in the germline V gene (reference sequence). CDR3 in DNA: TGTGCCAGCAGCTTACTCGGGACAGGGTTTAACGAGCAGTACTTC. Protein: CASSLLGTGFNEQYF.

The CDR3, as DNA: TGTGCCAGCAGCAGGACAGGGGACACAGATACGCAGTATTTT. It yields the protein CASSRTGDTDTQYF. The rearrangement links TRBV3-1 (or the pseudogene TRBV3-2) to TRBJ2-3; 9 nucleotides match TRBD1. With 5 bases clipped from V and 2 bases from J, the junction kept 2 bases outside the gene matches. This CDR3 contains 14 residues. Germline V lookup: CDR1 LGHDT, CDR2 YNNKEL (reference sequence).

The chain joins TRBV13 to TRBJ2-1, with 7 bases fitting TRBD1. V trimming: 2 bases; J trimming: 5 bases; junction bases outside the gene matches: 9. The CDR3 consists of 16 residues. Germline V lookup: CDR1 PRHDT, CDR2 FYEKMQ (reference sequence). The CDR3 here is CASSLSARDSHNEQFF. The DNA of the CDR3 is TGTGCCAGCAGCTTATCAGCCCGGGACAGCCACAATGAGCAGTTCTTC.

This chain links TRBV5-1 with TRBJ1-6, with D perhaps TRBD1 (6 bases). V was pared by 1 base and J by 7 bases, with 15 bases between. The CDR3 covers 16 residues. In germline, CDR1 is SGHRS, CDR2 YFSETQ. This chain's CDR3 is CASSLNPAGANSPLHF. In DNA form, the CDR3 reads TGCGCCAGCAGCTTGAATCCGGCAGGGGCAAATTCACCCCTCCACTTT.

In its sample, this clone was seen once. The CDR3 sequence is CASSLARQAGNTIYF. CDR3 sequence (DNA): TGCGCCAGCAGCTTGGCCCGACAGGCTGGAAACACCATATATTTT. The chain links TRBV5-1 to TRBJ1-3; D is possibly TRBD1 (6 bases). The germline V gene has CDR1 SGHRS and CDR2 YFSETQ. Trimming left V 0 bases short and J 2 bases short, with 9 bases between. The CDR3 spans 15 residues.

V is TRBV27 and J is TRBJ1-2; D call uncertain. This CDR3 region has 15 residues. V dropped 5 bases and J dropped 4 bases, with 17 bases sitting between them. The V gene's germline CDR1 is MNHEY and CDR2 SMNVEV (reference sequence). The CDR3 bases are TGTGCCAGCAGTACCCGGGGAGCCTCCATCTATGGCTACACCTTC. Translated, it gives CASSTRGASIYGYTF.

The gene calls are TRBV6-5 and TRBJ1-1, with a tentative D call TRBD1 (6 bases). This CDR3 is built from 15 residues. The V end lost 0 bases, the J end lost 1 base, and 9 bases lay between the germline ends. Germline CDR1 and CDR2: MNHEY and SVGAGI. Here the CDR3 DNA reads TGTGCCAGCAGTTACTCGAAGACAGGGAACACTGAAGCTTTCTTT. Amino acid sequence: CASSYSKTGNTEAFF.

V usage is TRBV2 and J usage is TRBJ1-2; perhaps TRBD1 as D (5 bases). The V gene lost 2 bases and the J gene lost 7 bases, with 11 bases spanning the gap. The CDR3 contains 13 residues. Per germline, CDR1 SNHLY and CDR2 FYNNEI. The DNA of the CDR3 is TGTGCCAGCAGTGAATCCTTCGGGGGTGGCTACACCTTC. This gives the protein CASSESFGGGYTF. The full variable domain, its missing parts supplied by reference TRBV2 and TRBJ1-2, is EPEVTQTPSHQVTQMGQEVILRCVPISNHLYFYWYRQILGQKVEFLVSFYNNEISEKSEIFDDQFSVERPDGSNFTLKIRSTKLEDSAMYFCASSESFGGGYTFGSGTRLTVV.

This clone showed up just a few times. DNA of the CDR3: TGTGCCAGCAGTACCACAGGGCACCTGAACACTGAAGCTTTCTTT. Encoded protein: CASSTTGHLNTEAFF. J is TRBJ1-1 and V is TRBV6-5; the D gene is possibly TRBD1 (6 bases). CDR1 and CDR2 (germline): MNHEY, SVGAGI. The CDR3 has 15 residues. Trimming removed 5 bases from V and 0 bases from J, with 13 bases in between.

V gene TRBV10-3 combines with J gene TRBJ2-5; D possibly corresponds to TRBD2 (6 bases). Trimming removed 2 bases from V and 5 bases from J, with 21 bases in between. Germline V lookup: CDR1 ENHRY, CDR2 SYGVKD. The CDR3 sequence is 17 residues long. CDR3 DNA sequence: TGTGCCATCAGTGAGACGTTCCGTGGAGGGGAAATGGAGACCCAGTACTTC. It yields the protein CAISETFRGGEMETQYF.

V gene TRBV11-2 combines with J gene TRBJ2-7; the match to TRBD2 covers 8 bases. The V gene end was trimmed by 1 base and the J gene end by 5 bases; junction bases not matched to a gene: 7. The CDR3 has 15 amino acids. The germline V gene encodes CDR1 SGHAT and CDR2 FQNNGV. DNA for the CDR3: TGTGCCAGCAGCTTAGTACTAGCGGTGGGGGACGAGCAGTACTTC. Its translation: CASSLVLAVGDEQYF.

The rearrangement uses TRBV12-3 or TRBV12-4 and TRBJ1-1; D gene ambiguous. Deletions cut 6 bases from V and 11 bases from J, with 16 bases between. The CDR3 sequence is 12 residues long. CDR3: CASSLYSARAFF. CDR3 coding DNA: TGTGCCAGCAGCCTCTACAGTGCCCGGGCTTTCTTT.

J is TRBJ1-1 and V is TRBV5-6; TRBD1 is a possible D gene (5 bases). This CDR3 has 14 residues. The germline V gene has CDR1 SGHDT and CDR2 YYEEEE. V was shortened by 0 bases and J by 7 bases, with 13 bases between the two germline ends. In DNA, the CDR3 is TGTGCCAGCAGCTTGGGGCAGGGCGTGGGTGAAGCTTTCTTT. Translated, it gives CASSLGQGVGEAFF.

This chain joins TRBV5-1 and TRBJ1-2; possible D gene TRBD1, 6 bases. Germline V gene data show CDR1 as SGHRS and CDR2 as YFSETQ. This CDR3 has 16 residues. Trimming left V 0 bases short and J 4 bases short, with 16 bases between. Written as DNA, the CDR3 is TGCGCCAGCAGCTTGGAGGGGGTTCATAACCGCTATGGCTACACCTTC. It translates to CASSLEGVHNRYGYTF.

The chain links TRBV2 to TRBJ1-4, with 7 bases aligning to TRBD1. There are 12 residues in the CDR3. V was clipped by 5 bases and J by 8 bases; unmatched bases: 2. Germline V gene data show CDR1 as SNHLY and CDR2 as FYNNEI. CDR3 amino acids: CASSLTGEKLFF. Here the CDR3 DNA reads TGTGCCAGCAGTTTGACAGGGGAAAAACTGTTTTTT. Full variable domain (rest looked up from reference TRBV2 and TRBJ1-4): EPEVTQTPSHQVTQMGQEVILRCVPISNHLYFYWYRQILGQKVEFLVSFYNNEISEKSEIFDDQFSVERPDGSNFTLKIRSTKLEDSAMYFCASSLTGEKLFFGSGTQLSVL.

The J gene is TRBJ2-6, the V gene TRBV16, with 7 bases identical to TRBD1. Germline V gene sequence: CDR1 KGHSY, CDR2 FQNENV. V shed 4 bases, J shed 2 bases, and the junction held 5 bases outside the gene matches. This CDR3 spans 16 amino acids. The DNA for the CDR3 is TGTGCCAGCAGCCCGACAGGGCCGGCTGGGGCCAACGTCCTGACTTTC. This gives the protein CASSPTGPAGANVLTF. Combining the CDR3 with reference TRBV16 and TRBJ2-6 gives the whole variable domain GEEVAQTPKHLVRGEGQKAKLYCAPIKGHSYVFWYQQVLKNEFKFLISFQNENVFDETGMPKERFSAKCLPNSPCSLEIQATKLEDSAVYFCASSPTGPAGANVLTFGAGSRLTVL.

V is TRBV7-3 and J is TRBJ2-1, with 8 nucleotides matching TRBD2. Germline V gene sequence: CDR1 SGHTA, CDR2 FQGTGA. Trimming at V came to 5 bases and at J to 5 bases, leaving 5 bases not matched to a gene. CDR3 length: 14 residues. CDR3 protein: CASSPGLENNEQFF. CDR3 in DNA: TGTGCCAGCAGCCCGGGACTAGAAAACAATGAGCAGTTCTTC. Using reference TRBV7-3 and TRBJ2-1 for the parts outside the CDR3, the full variable domain is GAGVSQTPSNKVTEKGKYVELRCDPISGHTALYWYRQSLGQGPEFLIYFQGTGAADDSGLPNDRFFAVRPEGSVSTLKIQRTERGDSAVYLCASSPGLENNEQFFGPGTRLTVL.

J is TRBJ2-1 and V is TRBV12-3 or TRBV12-4; no definite D call. Trimming cost V 0 bases and J 6 bases, with 3 bases left between them. The CDR3 has 12 residues. CDR3 nucleotides: TGTGCCAGCAGTTTAGCCAGCAATGAGCAGTTCTTC. This translates into CASSLASNEQFF.